Below, one T cell receptor (beta chain) is given with its context. This clonotype was observed at least ten times. No antigen is known for it. Nothing much larger sits one base from this clone, and base qualities are not available. Library preparation used 5' RACE. The sequencer listed for this sample is NextSeq 500. In the TCR library protocol, a unique molecular identifier was attached to each TCR cDNA molecule so that PCR and sequencing errors could be corrected. The paper's processing steps were these. TCR identification, UMI-based error correction and CDR3 extraction were all carried out with Decombinator tools. TCRs above a frequency of 2 per 1,000, corresponding to the top 1% of the tumor frequency distribution, were defined as expanded. Expanded tumor TCRs statistically deemed absent (corrected P<0.05) from at least one tumor region were classed as regional, and all other expanded tumor TCRs were classed as ubiquitous. Rényi diversity was computed with the R vegan package after subsampling each repertoire 100 times to 5,000 TCRs. CDR3 similarity networks were constructed using string-kernel similarity of amino acid triplets, with links drawn between CDR3s whose pairwise similarity was above 0.82. TCRdb took the public reads, trimmed them with fastp at Q25, ran MiXCR for clone calling and kept in-frame beta chains. Every CDR3 protein is listed once, alongside the most common genes and DNA of its rows. TCRdb, not the original authors, processed these V and J calls. The table for this sample lists over 25,000 distinct CDR3 sequences; under 8.5% of them were counted only once. Jointly, the top ten make up approximately 24% of the sample.

The label giving this sample's time point can be read as: sample taken at primary tumor resection. Donors were some 67 patients with early-stage, untreated non-small cell lung cancer from the lung TRACERx cohort. Without any cell sorting, TCR sequencing was performed on whole RNA extracted either from tumor and nontumor lung tissue or from cryopreserved PBMC samples. A patient was chosen for TCR sequencing only when enough RNA was available from at least two tumor regions. Before being selected, tumor and adjacent nontumor lung specimens were reviewed by a lung pathologist. The sample belongs to a study of spatial heterogeneity in lung cancer (dated by TCRdb to 2018 to 2020). Looking at the study overall: More beta-chain than alpha-chain transcripts were consistently detected, likely reflecting higher beta-chain transcript abundance. A strong correlation was found between TCR transcript counts in tumor regions and a T cell transcriptional module score from matched bulk RNA-seq. In the raw uncorrected reads, each unique combination of TCR and UMI appeared on average more than ten times. Both alpha and beta chains were TCR-sequenced in samples taken at surgery, namely 220 tumor regions, around 70 matched nontumor lung samples and around 53 PBMC samples. The study linked features of the TCR repertoire to counts of nonsynonymous mutations, which were determined by whole-exome sequencing of tumor tissue. TCR alpha and beta repertoires were quantitatively compared across multiple tumor regions, matched nontumor lung and blood in non-small cell lung cancer.

The paper's findings and limits, for the study overall: The tumor nonsynonymous mutation count correlated with the number of expanded alpha and beta TCRs within the tumor. TCR-seq was estimated to cover only about 7.6% of tumor T cells for alpha chains and 13% to 15% for beta chains. Confirming at a functional level the hypothesis that regional TCRs recognize regional mutations was considered to require additional single-cell paired TCR alpha and beta sequencing. Counts of ubiquitous and regional expanded TCRs correlated with counts of ubiquitous and regional nonsynonymous mutations, respectively.

The CDR3 sequence holds 15 residues, the cysteine and phenylalanine included. Only the CDR3 DNA stays, 45 bases, in frame from base 1. V drops 4 bases and J drops 0 bases, leaving 11 bases in between. Per the germline V gene (reference sequence), SGHNT is the CDR1 and YYREEE is the CDR2. Sequences were derived from lung tumor tissue, sampled at surgery. The chain joins TRBV5-4 to TRBJ2-1; TRBD2 is a possible D gene, resting on 5 matching bases. The source of this sequence is a male donor with early-stage non-small cell lung cancer. The CDR3 region has the sequence CASSRSASSYNEQFF. The DNA sequence is given as TGTGCCAGCAGCCGTAGCGCCAGCTCCTACAATGAGCAGTTCTTC. When the CDR3 is completed using the reference TRBV5-4 and TRBJ2-1 genes on either side, the full variable domain is ETGVTQSPTHLIKTRGQQVTLRCSSQSGHNTVSWYQQALGQGPQFIFQYYREEENGRGNFPPRFSGLQFPNYSSELNVNALELDDSALYLCASSRSASSYNEQFFGPGTRLTVL.